This TCR beta chain was identified during a study of blood T cell repertoires in COVID-19. On the study more broadly: Spain, Italy and the United States supplied samples that represented acute and convalescent COVID-19. PBMCs, B-cell-depleted T cells, or T cells were the source of the cDNA or gDNA that made up the material.

Profiled with immunoSEQ multiplex PCR; TCRdb holds only in-frame clones, not every one. The repertoire holds 110,000 to 150,000 clones, with approximately 83% as singletons. V was pared by 5 bases and J by 8 bases, with 9 bases of the junction left unmatched. CDR1 is MDHEN and CDR2 is SYDVKM in the germline V gene. This CDR3 is 14 amino acids long. V gene TRBV28 combines with J gene TRBJ1-1; 9 positions match TRBD1. Sequencing used peripheral blood. This clonotype was sampled from a human donor in a cohort sampled during active COVID-19. The CDR3, as DNA: TGTGCCAGCAGTGAGGGACAGGGTTTCTCCGAAGCTTTCTTT. Amino acid sequence: CASSEGQGFSEAFF. Using reference TRBV28 and TRBJ1-1 for the parts outside the CDR3, the full variable domain is DVKVTQSSRYLVKRTGEKVFLECVQDMDHENMFWYRQDPGLGLRLIYFSYDVKMKEKGDIPEGYSVSREKKERFSLILESASTNQTSMYLCASSEGQGFSEAFFGQGTRLTVV.